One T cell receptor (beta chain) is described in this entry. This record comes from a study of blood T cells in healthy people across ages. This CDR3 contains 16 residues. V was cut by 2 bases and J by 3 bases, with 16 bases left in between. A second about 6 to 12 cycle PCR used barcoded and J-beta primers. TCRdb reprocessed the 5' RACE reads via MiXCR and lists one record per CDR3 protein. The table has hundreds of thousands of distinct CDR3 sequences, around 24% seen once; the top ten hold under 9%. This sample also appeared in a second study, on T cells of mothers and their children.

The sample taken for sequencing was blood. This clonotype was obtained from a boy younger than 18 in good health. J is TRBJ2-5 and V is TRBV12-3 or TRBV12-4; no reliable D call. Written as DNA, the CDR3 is TGTGCCAGCAGTTTAACACTTTGGACGGAGAAAGAGACCCAGTACTTC. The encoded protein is CASSLTLWTEKETQYF.